The 4 T cell receptor beta chains reported below all come from one sample, sequenced in a study of T cell responses to AZD1222 COVID-19 vaccine. Clones were sequenced by immunoSEQ multiplex PCR, and TCRdb holds only the in-frame ones, with some missing. This sample has 70,000 to 90,000 clones, with around 90% found just once. This sample comprised peripheral blood, obtained on day 0 of AZD1222 vaccination. These receptor sequences come from an adult in good health.

The chain uses TRBV21-1 and TRBJ2-7; the table's TRBD1 call for D was not verified on the DNA. TRBV21-1 is a pseudogene segment. There are 12 residues in the CDR3. CDR3 in DNA: TGTGCCAGAGGGACAGGGTTGTACGAGCAGTACTTC. This encodes CARGTGLYEQYF.

The V gene is TRBV19, the J gene TRBJ2-1, with TRBD1 matching over 8 bases. The CDR3 spans 13 residues. Germline V lookup: CDR1 LNHDA, CDR2 SQIVND (reference sequence). Germline trimming cut 5 bases from V and 6 bases from J; bases unmatched to any gene: 3. The CDR3 sequence is CASSGTGRNEQFF. DNA of the CDR3: TGTGCCAGTAGTGGGACAGGTCGCAATGAGCAGTTCTTC.

The rearrangement joins TRBV2 to TRBJ2-1; D not certain. V shed 1 base and J shed 9 bases, with 19 bases lying between them. The CDR3 has 16 residues. Germline CDR1 reads SNHLY; CDR2 reads FYNNEI. The DNA for the CDR3 is TGTGCCAGCAGTGAAGTGGTGACTCGGCGTACTGGTGAGCAGTTCTTC. Protein sequence: CASSEVVTRRTGEQFF.

This chain links TRBV7-2 with TRBJ2-3; 8 bases fit TRBD2. V dropped 2 bases and J dropped 3; count of bases not matched to a gene: 7. The CDR3 is made up of 16 amino acids. Germline loops: CDR1 SGHTA, CDR2 FQGNSA. CDR3 sequence (DNA): TGTGCCAGCAGCTTACGCGGGGGGCAGGGAACAGATACGCAGTATTTT. Translation: CASSLRGGQGTDTQYF.